Following are 2 T cell receptor beta chains from one sample sequenced in a study of identical twins. TCRdb redid the calling of the 5' RACE reads with MiXCR, one entry per CDR3 protein. The table shows about 210,000 distinct CDR3 sequences, with about a tenth occurring only once. Specimen: memory (CD45RO+) T cells sorted from blood. Receptors originate from a woman under 30 in good health.

The chain links TRBV20-1 to TRBJ2-7; D possibly corresponds to TRBD2 (6 bases). The germline V gene has CDR1 DFQATT and CDR2 SNEGSKA (reference sequence). V was trimmed by 1 base and J by 2 bases, leaving 12 bases between them. The CDR3 totals 14 residues. The CDR3: CSARAYGTAYEQYF. Written as DNA, the CDR3 is TGCAGTGCTAGAGCATACGGGACTGCCTACGAGCAGTACTTC.

The chain couples TRBV12-3 or TRBV12-4 to TRBJ2-1; D not resolved. V was trimmed by 3 bases and J by 3 bases, leaving 12 bases between them. The CDR3 spans 15 residues. CDR3: CASSFGQEVYNEQFF. CDR3 sequence (DNA): TGTGCCAGCAGTTTCGGGCAAGAAGTCTACAATGAGCAGTTCTTC.